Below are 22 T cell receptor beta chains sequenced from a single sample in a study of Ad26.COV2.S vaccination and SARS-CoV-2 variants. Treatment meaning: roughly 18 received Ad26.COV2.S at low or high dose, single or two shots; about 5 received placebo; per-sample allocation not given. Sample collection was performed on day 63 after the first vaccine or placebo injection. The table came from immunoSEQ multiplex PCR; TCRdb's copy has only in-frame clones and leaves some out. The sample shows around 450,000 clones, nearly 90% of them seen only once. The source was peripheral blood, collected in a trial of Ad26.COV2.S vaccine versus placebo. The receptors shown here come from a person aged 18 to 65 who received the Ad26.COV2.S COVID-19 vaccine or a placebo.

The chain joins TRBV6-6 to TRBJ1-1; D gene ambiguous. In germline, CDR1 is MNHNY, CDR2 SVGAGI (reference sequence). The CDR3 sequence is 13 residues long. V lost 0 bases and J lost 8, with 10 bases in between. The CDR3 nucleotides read TGTGCCAGCAGTTACTCTCGGGCAGGAGAAGCTTTCTTT. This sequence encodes CASSYSRAGEAFF.

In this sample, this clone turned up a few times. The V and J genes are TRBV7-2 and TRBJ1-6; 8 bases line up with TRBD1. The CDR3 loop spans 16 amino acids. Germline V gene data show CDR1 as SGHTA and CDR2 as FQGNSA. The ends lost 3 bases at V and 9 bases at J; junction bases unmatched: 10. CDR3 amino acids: CASSFGGQGMSSPLHF. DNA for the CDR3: TGTGCCAGCAGCTTTGGCGGACAGGGTATGAGTTCACCCCTCCACTTT.

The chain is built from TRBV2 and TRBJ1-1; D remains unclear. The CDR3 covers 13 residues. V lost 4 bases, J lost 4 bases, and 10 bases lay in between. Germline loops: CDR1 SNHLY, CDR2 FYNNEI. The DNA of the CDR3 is TGTGCCAGCAGTGCAGAGGGAGGCACTGAAGCTTTCTTT. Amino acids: CASSAEGGTEAFF.

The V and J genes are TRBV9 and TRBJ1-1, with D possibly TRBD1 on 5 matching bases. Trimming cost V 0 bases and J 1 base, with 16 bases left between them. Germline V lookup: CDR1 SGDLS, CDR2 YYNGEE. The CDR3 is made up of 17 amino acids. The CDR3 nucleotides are TGTGCCAGCAGCGTAGGACCAGACAGACGGACGAACACTGAAGCTTTCTTT. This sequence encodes CASSVGPDRRTNTEAFF.

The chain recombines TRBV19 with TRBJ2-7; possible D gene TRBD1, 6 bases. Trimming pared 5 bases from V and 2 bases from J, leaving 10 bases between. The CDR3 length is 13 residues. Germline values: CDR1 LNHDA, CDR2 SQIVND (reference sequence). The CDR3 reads CASSLGTTYEQYF. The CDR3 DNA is TGTGCCAGTAGTCTTGGGACAACCTACGAGCAGTACTTC.

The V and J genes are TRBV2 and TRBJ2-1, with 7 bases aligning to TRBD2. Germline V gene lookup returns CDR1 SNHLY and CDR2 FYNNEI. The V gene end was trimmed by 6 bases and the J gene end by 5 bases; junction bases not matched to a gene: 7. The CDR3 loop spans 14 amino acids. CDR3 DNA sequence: TGTGCCAGCAGGGGGAGGGCCGGCAACAATGAGCAGTTCTTC. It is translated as CASRGRAGNNEQFF.

The CDR3 protein is CASSLGGGTEAFF. The CDR3 nucleotides are TGTGCCAGCAGCCTTGGTGGAGGCACTGAAGCTTTCTTT. This chain joins TRBV7-3 and TRBJ1-1; D ambiguous. This CDR3 has 13 residues. With 5 bases removed from V and 4 bases from J, the gap between germline ends came to 11 bases. Germline CDR1 SGHTA, CDR2 FQGTGA. Full variable domain (rest looked up from reference TRBV7-3 and TRBJ1-1): GAGVSQTPSNKVTEKGKYVELRCDPISGHTALYWYRQSLGQGPEFLIYFQGTGAADDSGLPNDRFFAVRPEGSVSTLKIQRTERGDSAVYLCASSLGGGTEAFFGQGTRLTVV.

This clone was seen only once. CDR3 in DNA: TGTGCCAGCAGTGAGCGGGAGGCCAATCAGCAGTATTTT. This translates into CASSEREANQQYF. The chain links TRBV27 to TRBJ2-3, with 9 bases identical to TRBD2. CDR3 length equals 13 residues. V gave up 5 bases and J gave up 11 bases; unmatched junction bases: 8. Germline V gives CDR1 MNHEY, CDR2 SMNVEV (reference sequence).

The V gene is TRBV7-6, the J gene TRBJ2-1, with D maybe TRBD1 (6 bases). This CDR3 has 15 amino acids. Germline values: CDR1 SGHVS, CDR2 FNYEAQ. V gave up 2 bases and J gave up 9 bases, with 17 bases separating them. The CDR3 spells CASSLQQGRLGEQFF. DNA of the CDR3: TGTGCCAGCAGCTTACAACAGGGTCGTCTGGGTGAGCAGTTCTTC.

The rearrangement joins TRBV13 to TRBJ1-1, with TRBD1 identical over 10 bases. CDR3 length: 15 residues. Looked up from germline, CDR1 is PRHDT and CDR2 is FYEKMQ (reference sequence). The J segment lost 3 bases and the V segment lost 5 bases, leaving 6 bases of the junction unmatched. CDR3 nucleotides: TGTGCCAGCAGCCCGACAGGGGGCTTAGACACTGAAGCTTTCTTT. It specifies CASSPTGGLDTEAFF.

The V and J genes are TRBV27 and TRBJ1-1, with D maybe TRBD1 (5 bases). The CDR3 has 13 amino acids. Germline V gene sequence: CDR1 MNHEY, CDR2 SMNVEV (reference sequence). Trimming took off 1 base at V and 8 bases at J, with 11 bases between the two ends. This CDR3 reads CASSLWGGREAFF. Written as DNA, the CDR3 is TGTGCCAGCAGTTTATGGGGGGGACGCGAAGCTTTCTTT.

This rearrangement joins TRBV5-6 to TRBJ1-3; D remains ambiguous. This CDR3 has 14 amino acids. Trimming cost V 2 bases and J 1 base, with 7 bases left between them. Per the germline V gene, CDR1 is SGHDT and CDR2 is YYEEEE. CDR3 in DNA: TGTGCCAGCAGCTTCCGGGAGTCTGGAAACACCATATATTTT. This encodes CASSFRESGNTIYF.

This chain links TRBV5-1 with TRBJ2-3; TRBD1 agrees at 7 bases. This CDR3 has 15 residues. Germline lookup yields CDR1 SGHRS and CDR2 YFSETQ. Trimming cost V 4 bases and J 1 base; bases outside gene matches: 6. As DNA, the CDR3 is TGCGCCAGCAGCGACCGGACAGGAGGCACAGATACGCAGTATTTT. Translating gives CASSDRTGGTDTQYF. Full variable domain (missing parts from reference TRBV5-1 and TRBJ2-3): KAGVTQTPRYLIKTRGQQVTLSCSPISGHRSVSWYQQTPGQGLQFLFEYFSETQRNKGNFPGRFSGRQFSNSRSEMNVSTLELGDSALYLCASSDRTGGTDTQYFGPGTRLTVL.

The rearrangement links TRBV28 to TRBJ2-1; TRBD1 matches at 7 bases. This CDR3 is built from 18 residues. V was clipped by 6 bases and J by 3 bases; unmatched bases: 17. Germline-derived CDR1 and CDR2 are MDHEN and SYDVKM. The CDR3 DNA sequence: TGTGCCAGCAGCCCCAACGAAGACAGGGCAGGTTACTACAATGAGCAGTTCTTC. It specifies CASSPNEDRAGYYNEQFF.

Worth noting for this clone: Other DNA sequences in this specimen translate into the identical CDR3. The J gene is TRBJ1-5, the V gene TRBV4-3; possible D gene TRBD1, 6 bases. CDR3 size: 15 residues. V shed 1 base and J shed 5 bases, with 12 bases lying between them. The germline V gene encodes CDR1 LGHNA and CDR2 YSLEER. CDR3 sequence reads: CASSQGTGFDQPQHF. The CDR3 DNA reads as TGCGCCAGCAGCCAAGGAACAGGGTTCGATCAGCCCCAGCATTTT.

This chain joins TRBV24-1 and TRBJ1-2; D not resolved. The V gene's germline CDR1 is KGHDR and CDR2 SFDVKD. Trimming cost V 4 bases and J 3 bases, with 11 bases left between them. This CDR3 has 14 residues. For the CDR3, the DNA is TGTGCCACCAGTGAGATGGACGCGGACTATGGCTACACCTTC. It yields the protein CATSEMDADYGYTF.

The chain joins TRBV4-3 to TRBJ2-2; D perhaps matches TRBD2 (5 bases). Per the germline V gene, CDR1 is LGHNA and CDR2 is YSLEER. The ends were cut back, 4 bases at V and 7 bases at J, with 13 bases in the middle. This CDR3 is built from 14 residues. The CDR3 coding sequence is TGCGCCAGCAGCCCGGACTCCTTTGGCGGGGAGCTGTTTTTT. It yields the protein CASSPDSFGGELFF.

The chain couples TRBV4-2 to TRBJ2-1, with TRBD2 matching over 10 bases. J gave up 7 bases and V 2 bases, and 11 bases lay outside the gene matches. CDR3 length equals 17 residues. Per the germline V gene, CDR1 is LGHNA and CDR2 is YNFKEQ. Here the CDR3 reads CASSQPWLAGEENEQFF. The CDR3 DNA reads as TGTGCCAGCAGCCAACCTTGGCTAGCGGGAGAGGAGAATGAGCAGTTCTTC.

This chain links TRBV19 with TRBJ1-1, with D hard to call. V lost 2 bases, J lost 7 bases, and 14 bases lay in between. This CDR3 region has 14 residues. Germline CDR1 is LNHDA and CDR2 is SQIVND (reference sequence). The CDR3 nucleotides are TGTGCCAGTAGTATAATACCTCCAATTAGTGAAGCTTTCTTT. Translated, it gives CASSIIPPISEAFF.

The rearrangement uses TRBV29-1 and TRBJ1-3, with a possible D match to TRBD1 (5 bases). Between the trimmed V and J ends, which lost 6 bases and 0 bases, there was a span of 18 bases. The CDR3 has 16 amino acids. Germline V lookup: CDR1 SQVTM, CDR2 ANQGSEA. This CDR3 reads CSVAHRAGFSGNTIYF. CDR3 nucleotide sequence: TGCAGCGTGGCGCACCGGGCAGGGTTCTCTGGAAACACCATATATTTT.

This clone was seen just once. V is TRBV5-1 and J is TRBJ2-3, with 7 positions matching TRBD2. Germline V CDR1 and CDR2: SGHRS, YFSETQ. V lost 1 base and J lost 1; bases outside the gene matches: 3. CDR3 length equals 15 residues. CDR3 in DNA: TGCGCCAGCAGCTTGAATGCGGGGGGCACAGATACGCAGTATTTT. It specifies CASSLNAGGTDTQYF.

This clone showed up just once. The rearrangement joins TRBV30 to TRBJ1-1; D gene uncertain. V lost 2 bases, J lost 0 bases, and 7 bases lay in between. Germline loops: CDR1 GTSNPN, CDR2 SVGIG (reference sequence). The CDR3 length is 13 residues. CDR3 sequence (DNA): TGTGCCTGGAGTTTTGACATGAACACTGAAGCTTTCTTT. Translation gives CAWSFDMNTEAFF.